The T cell receptor (beta chain) under discussion was sequenced for a study of CD8+ T cells in alopecia areata. Study-wide findings and caveats: Tofacitinib produced a significant decrease in scalp clonality and in expanded CD8+ clones among the top 100. It was less clear whether patients shared TCRs than it was in mice, possibly because of HLA. With tofacitinib ongoing, many expanded lesional clones persisted in both scalp and blood.

As for treatment: oral pan-JAK inhibitor, 5-10 mg twice daily. RNA extraction was followed by reverse transcription into cDNA, which acted as the sequencing template. TCRdb keeps only in-frame clones here, not all; method: immunoSEQ multiplex PCR. Altogether 150,000 to 250,000 clones are present, 55% to 75% being singletons, with the ten largest covering under 7%. This CDR3 contains 16 residues. The trim removed 3 bases at V and 5 bases at J, leaving 10 bases unmatched. The germline CDR1 and CDR2 sequences are MGHDK and SYGVNS. Points on this clone: Its antigen is still unknown.

The V call is TRBV25-1, the J call TRBJ2-1; 7 bases are a match to TRBD1. The starting material was CD4+ T cells sorted from blood, obtained at week 24, from a patient treated with tofacitinib. The source of this sequence is a human donor with alopecia areata. As DNA, the CDR3 is TGTGCCAGCAGTGAGTCTACCGGGACAGTCGACAATGAGCAGTTCTTC. Its protein product is CASSESTGTVDNEQFF.